One and the same sample provided the 10 T cell receptor beta chains below, sequenced in a study of cytomegalovirus exposure and HLA in healthy donors. Vbeta (60) and Jbeta (13) primers were used in the PCR. The repertoire was sequenced with immunoSEQ multiplex PCR; TCRdb's copy has only in-frame clones and lacks some. Of 90,000 to 140,000 clones listed, 77% were seen once; the top ten hold 8.6%. The sequenced sample consisted of PBMCs. Source of these receptors: a woman aged 35 to 49 in good health and CMV-seropositive.

V gene TRBV18 combines with J gene TRBJ2-1; D is unclear. In germline, CDR1 is KGHSH, CDR2 LQKENI. Trimming cost V 8 bases and J 0 bases, with 8 bases left between them. CDR3 size: 13 residues. The CDR3 DNA is TGTGCCAGCCGCGGAAACTCCTACAATGAGCAGTTCTTC. Translated: CASRGNSYNEQFF.

This clone was detected once. The chain joins TRBV27 to TRBJ2-5; tentative D call: TRBD2 (5 bases). V was cut by 7 bases and J by 7 bases, with 10 bases left in between. This CDR3 has 11 residues. Germline CDR1 reads MNHEY; CDR2 reads SMNVEV (reference sequence). The CDR3 region has the DNA TGTGCCAGCACCTCTCGGGGGACCCAGTACTTC. Amino acid sequence: CASTSRGTQYF.

The chain carries TRBV28 and TRBJ2-7, with 9 bases that match TRBD2. Germline-derived CDR1 and CDR2 are MDHEN and SYDVKM. This CDR3 comprises 13 residues. The junction had 6 bases not matched to a gene; V was cut back by 7 bases and J by 5 bases. The CDR3 DNA is TGTGCCAGCATAGCGGGGGCTCGGAACGAGCAGTACTTC. This codes for CASIAGARNEQYF.

Details on this clone: The junction differs from germline at one of its ends, possibly a read error. V gene TRBV7-9 combines with J gene TRBJ2-7; D might be TRBD1 (6 bases). Germline assignment: CDR1 SEHNR and CDR2 FQNEAQ (reference sequence). There are 13 residues in the CDR3. The CDR3 is CSSSPADSYEQYF. In nucleotides, the CDR3 is TGTTCCAGCAGCCCCGCGGACAGCTACGAGCAGTACTTC.

The gene calls are TRBV19 and TRBJ1-1, with D tentatively TRBD1 (5 bases). The CDR3 spans 13 residues. Per germline, CDR1 LNHDA and CDR2 SQIVND (reference sequence). V was cut by 6 bases and J by 8 bases, with 16 bases left in between. The CDR3 bases are TGTGCCAGTAGGCATCGAGATCAGGGCGAAGCTTTCTTT. Amino acid sequence: CASRHRDQGEAFF.

The genes are TRBV9 and TRBJ2-5; weak D call: TRBD1 (5 bases). The V gene's germline CDR1 is SGDLS and CDR2 YYNGEE. This CDR3 has 13 residues. Trimming shortened V by 3 bases and J by 9 bases, and 15 bases separated the two germline ends. In nucleotides, the CDR3 is TGTGCCAGCAGCGGGCCGGGCAGGGCGGCCCAGTACTTC. It is translated as CASSGPGRAAQYF.

The chain has TRBV13 and TRBJ2-7, with 7 bases identical to TRBD2. Germline CDR1 reads PRHDT; CDR2 reads FYEKMQ (reference sequence). The CDR3 consists of 14 residues. V dropped 1 base and J dropped 5; count of bases not matched to a gene: 5. CDR3 sequence reads: CASSLEAGSDEQYF. CDR3 DNA: TGTGCCAGCAGCTTAGAAGCGGGAAGTGACGAGCAGTACTTC.

In its sample, this clone was seen a few times. This sequence joins TRBV6-6 and TRBJ1-2; 10 bases are shared with TRBD1. Trimming at V came to 5 bases and at J to 8 bases, leaving 14 bases not matched to a gene. The length of the CDR3 is 16 residues. Germline V CDR1 and CDR2: MNHNY, SVGAGI (reference sequence). CDR3 loop: CASSQSDGTGERGYTF. The CDR3 nucleotides read TGTGCCAGCAGTCAGAGCGATGGGACAGGGGAAAGAGGCTACACCTTC.

The V call is TRBV9, the J call TRBJ1-2; maybe TRBD1 (5 bases). Germline CDR1 and CDR2: SGDLS and YYNGEE. This CDR3 has 18 amino acids. V shed 4 bases and J shed 4 bases, with 26 bases lying between them. The CDR3 DNA reads TGTGCCAGCAGCCCTCGTATAGAGGCGGGGCCAAAGGGCTATGGCTACACCTTC. It codes for CASSPRIEAGPKGYGYTF.

The chain employs TRBV11-3 and TRBJ2-1; tentatively, D is TRBD2 (6 bases). CDR3 length equals 13 residues. The germline gives CDR1 SGHNT, CDR2 YENEEA. The germline V and J ends were trimmed by 5 bases and 5 bases, with 10 bases remaining between them. The CDR3 reads CASSKDYHNEQFF. In DNA form, the CDR3 reads TGTGCCAGCAGCAAGGACTACCACAATGAGCAGTTCTTC.